This T cell receptor beta chain was obtained from a study of T cell responses to AZD1222 COVID-19 vaccine. Study-wide results and caveats: Donors were largely white British and mainly female; clonal diversity was possibly underestimated. Across the whole spike, CD4 TCRs peaked at regions 160-218 and 743-854. Nearly half of spike-specific TCRs reportedly go after variant regions that carry no mutations.

The CDR3 contains 17 residues. V was shortened by 4 bases and J by 2 bases, with 21 bases between the two germline ends. CDR1 SGDLS and CDR2 YYNGEE come from the germline V gene. Turning to this clone: Its antigen is as yet unknown.

Assay used: immunoSEQ multiplex PCR; TCRdb lists only in-frame clones, some missing. The sample lists about 120,000 clones, approximately 89% occurring once. This material consisted of peripheral blood, taken on day 0 of AZD1222 vaccination. The J gene is TRBJ1-2, the V gene TRBV9; D gene unclear. The receptor's source is an adult in good health. CDR3 sequence: CASSPRWAPSENYGYTF. Here the CDR3 DNA reads TGTGCCAGCAGCCCACGGTGGGCCCCCTCGGAAAACTATGGCTACACCTTC.